What follows describes a single T cell receptor (beta chain). Primers: 60 Vbeta forward and 13 Jbeta reverse. Clones were read by immunoSEQ multiplex PCR, and TCRdb kept only the in-frame ones, dropping some. The sample records a few hundred thousand clones, over 85% being singletons. This entry belongs to a study of cytomegalovirus exposure and HLA in healthy donors. Trimming removed 2 bases at V and 1 base at J, with 12 bases between. This CDR3 contains 15 residues. Per the germline V gene, CDR1 is PRHDT and CDR2 is FYEKMQ (reference sequence). The V gene is TRBV13, the J gene TRBJ2-7; TRBD1 is a possible D gene (5 bases). The sample taken for sequencing was PBMCs. The clonotype was recovered from a woman under 30 in good health and CMV-seronegative. Here the CDR3 reads CASSLLRDLSYEQYF. DNA for the CDR3: TGTGCCAGCAGCTTACTCAGGGATTTATCCTACGAGCAGTACTTC.